This T cell receptor (beta chain) was documented in a study of T cell responses to AZD1222 COVID-19 vaccine. General observations from the study: Reportedly, close to half of spike-specific TCRs are directed against unmutated variant regions. Donors, mostly white British, included more females; clonal diversity was possibly underestimated.

About this clone itself: Its antigen is currently unknown.

The CDR3 contains 12 residues. Germline V CDR1 and CDR2: SGHNT, YYREEE (reference sequence). The ends were cut back, 5 bases at V and 7 bases at J, with 10 bases in the middle. The data were produced by immunoSEQ multiplex PCR, yet TCRdb's version contains in-frame clones alone and is incomplete. The table lists 210,000 or so clones, roughly 94% of them singletons, with around 1.8% in the top ten. The specimen comprised peripheral blood, sampled 28 days after the second dose of the MenACWY control vaccine. The clonotype was recovered from an adult who received the MenACWY meningococcal vaccine as a control. V and J are TRBV5-4 and TRBJ2-1; D is perhaps TRBD2 (6 bases). CDR3 loop: CASRAGGNEQFF. CDR3 nucleotides: TGTGCCAGCAGGGCTGGGGGGAATGAGCAGTTCTTC.